Below, 20 T cell receptor beta chains from the same sample are listed, as sequenced in a study of spatial heterogeneity in lung cancer. Time point of the sample: sample taken at primary tumor resection. Whole RNA came from tumor, nontumor lung or frozen PBMC and was sequenced without being sorted. MiXCR, run by TCRdb on the 5' RACE reads, gives a single entry per CDR3 protein. The sample shows some 20,000 distinct CDR3 sequences, less than 3.5% of them seen only once. The specimen was PBMCs, collected at surgery. These receptors were collected from a female donor with early-stage non-small cell lung cancer.

This clonotype was seen ten or more times. The rearrangement joins TRBV7-9 to TRBJ2-1, with D perhaps matching TRBD2 (5 bases). Trimming removed 5 bases at V and 7 bases at J, with 9 bases between. CDR3 length: 12 amino acids. Germline values: CDR1 SEHNR, CDR2 FQNEAQ (reference sequence). The CDR3 DNA reads as TGTGCCAGCAGCCGTACGGGAAATGAGCAGTTCTTC. Translated: CASSRTGNEQFF.

Ten or more counts support this clonotype. The chain joins TRBV9 to TRBJ2-2; perhaps TRBD1 as D (5 bases). This CDR3 is 16 amino acids long. V dropped 4 bases and J dropped 2 bases, with 15 bases sitting between them. Germline CDR1 SGDLS, CDR2 YYNGEE. This CDR3 is CASSHSLDSNTGELFF. In DNA, the CDR3 is TGTGCCAGCAGCCATTCTCTCGACAGTAACACCGGGGAGCTGTTTTTT.

The rearrangement uses TRBV13 and TRBJ1-2, with D tentatively TRBD1 (6 bases). Germline V lookup: CDR1 PRHDT, CDR2 FYEKMQ (reference sequence). Deletions cut 10 bases from V and 7 bases from J, with 10 bases between. The CDR3 totals 10 residues. CDR3 nucleotides: TGTGCCACAACAGGGCCTGGCTACACCTTC. This sequence encodes CATTGPGYTF.

This clonotype was recorded many times. V usage is TRBV10-3 and J usage is TRBJ2-5; no firm D call. Germline V lookup: CDR1 ENHRY, CDR2 SYGVKD. Trimming stripped 3 bases from V and 11 bases from J, with 16 bases between. The CDR3 runs 13 residues. The CDR3 DNA sequence: TGTGCCATCAGTGATACGGGCCTCCCGCGGCAGTACTTC. Amino acids: CAISDTGLPRQYF.

V is TRBV7-9 and J is TRBJ2-6; D is possibly TRBD2 (5 bases). Germline-derived CDR1 and CDR2 are SEHNR and FQNEAQ (reference sequence). Trimming shortened V by 5 bases and J by 6 bases, and 14 bases separated the two germline ends. The CDR3 is 15 amino acids. The CDR3 loop is CASSLTGFEANVLTF. Here the CDR3 DNA reads TGTGCCAGCAGCCTTACGGGGTTTGAGGCCAACGTCCTGACTTTC.

This clonotype came up a few times. The chain links TRBV18 to TRBJ2-5, with D possibly called TRBD1 or TRBD2 (5 bases each). Germline loops: CDR1 KGHSH, CDR2 LQKENI. The CDR3 has 16 residues. The V end was cut by 3 bases, the J end by 1 base, with 15 bases between. CDR3 residues: CASSPIRGAVQETQYF. CDR3 sequence (DNA): TGTGCCAGCTCACCGATACGGGGCGCGGTCCAAGAGACCCAGTACTTC.

In its sample, this clonotype was seen many times. The genes are TRBV23-1 and TRBJ2-5; D gene uncertain. TRBV23-1 carries the ORF label, with uncertain function. This CDR3 is 13 amino acids long. V lost 4 bases, J lost 3 bases, and 9 bases lay in between. The CDR3 DNA is TGCGCCAGCAGTCCAGGAGAGAAAGAGACCCAGTACTTC. Its protein is CASSPGEKETQYF.

This clonotype was detected many times. This chain uses TRBV5-6 with TRBJ2-7; D uncertain. Germline V gene lookup returns CDR1 SGHDT and CDR2 YYEEEE. V lost 9 bases, J lost 7 bases, and 5 bases lay in between. The CDR3 contains 8 residues. CDR3 amino acids: CAIREQYF. Here the CDR3 DNA reads TGTGCCATTAGGGAGCAGTACTTC.

This clonotype was seen at least ten times. The chain couples TRBV6-6 to TRBJ1-2; TRBD1 is a possible D gene (6 bases). Germline V lookup: CDR1 MNHNY, CDR2 SVGAGI (reference sequence). The V end was cut by 0 bases, the J end by 6 bases, with 20 bases between. This CDR3 is 17 amino acids long. DNA of the CDR3: TGTGCCAGCAGTTACTCGATTTCGGGCTCAGGGGAGGATGGCTACACCTTC. Translation: CASSYSISGSGEDGYTF.

This clonotype was found many times. V gene TRBV27 combines with J gene TRBJ2-7; no clear D gene. The V end lost 6 bases, the J end lost 2 bases, and 14 bases lay between the germline ends. The CDR3 has 14 amino acids. Germline CDR1 reads MNHEY; CDR2 reads SMNVEV (reference sequence). CDR3 sequence: CASSRAPGTYEQYF. CDR3 in DNA: TGTGCCAGCAGCCGGGCGCCGGGTACCTACGAGCAGTACTTC.

In DNA form, the CDR3 reads TGCAGTGCGCAAAGGCCGGGTTTCACAGATACGCAGTATTTT. Translating gives CSAQRPGFTDTQYF. V and J are TRBV20-1 and TRBJ2-3; D is uncertain. The germline V and J ends were trimmed by 6 bases and 2 bases, with 15 bases remaining between them. In germline, CDR1 is DFQATT, CDR2 SNEGSKA (reference sequence). This CDR3 has 14 residues.

In this sample, this clonotype turned up many times. CDR3 nucleotides: TGTGCCAGCTCCGGGACTAGCGGCTACAATGAGCAGTTCTTC. Protein sequence: CASSGTSGYNEQFF. V is TRBV14 and J is TRBJ2-1; 11 bases fit TRBD2. J was trimmed by 3 bases and V by 8 bases; bases with no gene match: 3. Germline-derived CDR1 and CDR2 are SGHDN and FVKESK. The CDR3 sequence is 14 residues long.

This clonotype was recorded at least ten times. The chain carries TRBV11-2 and TRBJ2-2; unclear D gene. The CDR3 has 13 amino acids. Trimming removed 3 bases from V and 4 bases from J, with 6 bases in between. The V gene's germline CDR1 is SGHAT and CDR2 FQNNGV. CDR3 in amino acids: CASSLLVTGELFF. CDR3 DNA: TGTGCCAGCAGCTTGCTTGTCACCGGGGAGCTGTTTTTT.

There are a few counts of this clonotype. The genes are TRBV12-3 or TRBV12-4 and TRBJ2-6; 8 bases align to TRBD1. This CDR3 is 17 amino acids long. Trimming took 3 bases from V and 4 from J; bases not matched to a gene: 8. CDR3 amino acids: CASSFQGARLGANVLTF. In DNA, the CDR3 is TGTGCCAGCAGTTTTCAGGGGGCGCGTTTAGGGGCCAACGTCCTGACTTTC.

This clonotype was found many times. The chain employs TRBV5-1 and TRBJ2-7, with D maybe TRBD2 (6 bases). Germline V gene sequence: CDR1 SGHRS, CDR2 YFSETQ. Trimming left V 1 base short and J 6 bases short, with 20 bases between. The CDR3 contains 16 residues. The CDR3, as DNA: TGCGCCAGCAGCTTGATTCCCGGGACTCCGGCCGGCGAGCAGTACTTC. Its protein product is CASSLIPGTPAGEQYF. Using reference TRBV5-1 and TRBJ2-7 for the parts outside the CDR3, the full variable domain is KAGVTQTPRYLIKTRGQQVTLSCSPISGHRSVSWYQQTPGQGLQFLFEYFSETQRNKGNFPGRFSGRQFSNSRSEMNVSTLELGDSALYLCASSLIPGTPAGEQYFGPGTRLTVT.

Ten or more counts support this clonotype. The chain carries TRBV4-2 and TRBJ1-2; perhaps TRBD1 as D (6 bases). CDR1 LGHNA and CDR2 YNFKEQ come from the germline V gene. The V gene lost 1 base and the J gene lost 2 bases, with 17 bases spanning the gap. The CDR3 consists of 17 residues. The CDR3 DNA reads TGTGCCAGCAGCCAAGGGGGACGGGGGCGGCCCAACTATGGCTACACCTTC. It encodes CASSQGGRGRPNYGYTF.

At least ten counts were recorded for this clonotype. This chain uses TRBV12-3 or TRBV12-4 with TRBJ2-7, with D perhaps TRBD1 (6 bases). V was pared by 3 bases and J by 3 bases, with 9 bases between. This CDR3 contains 13 residues. For the CDR3, the DNA is TGTGCCAGCAGTTTGACAGGTCGCTACGAGCAGTACTTC. It is translated as CASSLTGRYEQYF.

This clonotype occurred many times. The chain links TRBV7-9 to TRBJ2-7; D uncertain. Germline V gives CDR1 SEHNR, CDR2 FQNEAQ (reference sequence). V lost 6 bases, J lost 3 bases, and 15 bases lay in between. The CDR3 contains 14 residues. CDR3 DNA sequence: TGTGCCAGCAGGCAAGTTGGCCCAGGCTACGAGCAGTACTTC. This translates into CASRQVGPGYEQYF.

This clonotype was detected many times. The CDR3 loop reads CASSVSGSGSYNEQFF. The CDR3 DNA follows: TGCGCCAGCAGTGTTAGCGGGAGTGGTTCCTACAATGAGCAGTTCTTC. V gene TRBV10-1 combines with J gene TRBJ2-1, with 9 bases aligning to TRBD2. CDR1 is WNHNN, CDR2 SYGVQD, per germline (reference sequence). V trimming: 4 bases; J trimming: 1 base; junction bases outside the gene matches: 5. There are 16 residues in the CDR3.

This clonotype was found many times. The chain uses TRBV6-6 and TRBJ1-2, with D tentatively TRBD1 (6 bases). CDR3 length: 11 residues. Germline CDR1 and CDR2: MNHNY and SVGAGI (reference sequence). V was trimmed by 2 bases and J by 8 bases, leaving 6 bases between them. The CDR3 DNA sequence: TGTGCCAGCAGTTACAGGGGGGGCTACACCTTC. It codes for CASSYRGGYTF.